One sample yielded the 24 T cell receptor beta chains listed below, sequenced in a study of cytomegalovirus exposure and HLA in healthy donors. 13 Jbeta primers and 60 Vbeta primers were used for the PCR. Clones were sequenced by immunoSEQ multiplex PCR, and TCRdb holds only the in-frame ones, with some missing. Here the sample spans over 150,000 clones, about four fifths being singletons. Specimen: PBMCs. The receptors were gathered from a boy aged 2 to 9 in good health and CMV-seronegative.

V is TRBV10-3 and J is TRBJ2-1; 9 nucleotides align to TRBD1. This CDR3 contains 16 residues. V trimming: 2 bases; J trimming: 9 bases; junction bases outside the gene matches: 11. Germline V gene lookup returns CDR1 ENHRY and CDR2 SYGVKD. The DNA for the CDR3 is TGTGCCATCAGTGAGGGGGGACAGGGATCATCGGCTGAGCAGTTCTTC. Its protein is CAISEGGQGSSAEQFF.

This clone was seen a single time. The rearrangement joins TRBV6-1 to TRBJ2-5; TRBD1 is a possible D gene (5 bases). This CDR3 contains 13 residues. Looked up from germline, CDR1 is MNHNS and CDR2 is SASEGT. Trimming removed 9 bases from V and 5 bases from J, with 16 bases in between. As DNA, the CDR3 is TGTGCCAGTACTATTGGGGCGGAGGAGACCCAGTACTTC. The encoded protein is CASTIGAEETQYF.

The CDR3 spells CASSLLQGKGGELFF. DNA for the CDR3: TGTGCCAGCAGTCTTCTACAGGGGAAGGGCGGGGAGCTGTTTTTT. The rearrangement links TRBV27 to TRBJ2-2; TRBD1 agrees at 7 bases. Germline assignment: CDR1 MNHEY and CDR2 SMNVEV (reference sequence). Trimming took 5 bases from V and 7 from J; bases not matched to a gene: 10. The CDR3 consists of 15 residues.

The rearrangement uses TRBV7-8 and TRBJ1-2, with D maybe TRBD1 (6 bases). Trimming left V 5 bases short and J 0 bases short, with 13 bases between. Germline V gene sequence: CDR1 SGHVS, CDR2 FQNEAQ. This CDR3 has 15 amino acids. This CDR3 is CASSVDSQANYGYTF. The CDR3 bases are TGTGCCAGCAGCGTGGACAGCCAAGCTAACTATGGCTACACCTTC.

The V call is TRBV7-3, the J call TRBJ2-5; 7 nucleotides match TRBD1. The CDR3 consists of 13 residues. V lost 5 bases to trimming and J lost 5 bases; unmatched junction nucleotides: 5. Germline lookup yields CDR1 SGHTA and CDR2 FQGTGA. This CDR3 reads CASSPTGWETQYF. The CDR3 DNA reads as TGTGCCAGCAGCCCGACAGGGTGGGAGACCCAGTACTTC.

The J gene is TRBJ2-6, the V gene TRBV10-3; 10 bases line up with TRBD1. The germline V gene has CDR1 ENHRY and CDR2 SYGVKD. The CDR3 has 23 residues. V was pared by 9 bases and J by 2 bases, with 28 bases of the junction left unmatched. This CDR3 is CAILPNDRRDRGGGRAGANVLTF. In DNA form, the CDR3 reads TGTGCCATTTTACCGAACGATAGACGGGACAGGGGAGGGGGAAGGGCTGGGGCCAACGTCCTGACTTTC.

The rearrangement joins TRBV7-6 to TRBJ1-1; D remains ambiguous. The CDR3 length is 12 residues. V shed 4 bases and J shed 5 bases, with 8 bases lying between them. Germline-derived CDR1 and CDR2 are SGHVS and FNYEAQ. This CDR3 reads CASSSPGTEAFF. The CDR3 nucleotides are TGTGCCAGCAGCTCTCCCGGTACTGAAGCTTTCTTT.

The chain joins TRBV11-2 to TRBJ2-7; no clear D. The CDR3 consists of 15 residues. Germline loops: CDR1 SGHAT, CDR2 FQNNGV. V was pared by 5 bases and J by 1 base, with 15 bases between. The CDR3 here is CASSRGGRGSYEQYF. The DNA for the CDR3 is TGTGCCAGCAGCCGAGGCGGCAGAGGATCCTACGAGCAGTACTTC.

The genes are TRBV7-2 and TRBJ2-3, with 10 bases that match TRBD2. The CDR3 length is 15 residues. CDR1 and CDR2 (germline): SGHTA, FQGNSA. V gave up 4 bases and J gave up 3 bases; unmatched junction bases: 4. The chain's CDR3 is CASSSWTSGTDTQYF. CDR3 coding DNA: TGTGCCAGCAGCTCGTGGACTAGCGGTACAGATACGCAGTATTTT.

The CDR3 loop is CASSPRTDSNQPQHF. The CDR3 nucleotides read TGTGCCAGCTCACCTCGGACAGATAGCAATCAGCCCCAGCATTTT. This chain uses TRBV18 with TRBJ1-5, with TRBD1 as a possible D gene (6 bases). Between the trimmed V and J ends, which lost 3 bases and 0 bases, there was a span of 9 bases. This CDR3 has 15 residues. Germline values: CDR1 KGHSH, CDR2 LQKENI.

The V gene is TRBV6-5, the J gene TRBJ2-7, with 8 bases aligning to TRBD1. CDR1 is MNHEY and CDR2 is SVGAGI in the germline V gene. With 6 bases clipped from V and 7 bases from J, the junction kept 11 bases outside the gene matches. CDR3 size: 14 residues. Here the CDR3 reads CASSRDDRGGEQYF. DNA for the CDR3: TGTGCCAGCAGCCGGGACGACAGGGGTGGTGAGCAGTACTTC.

This sequence joins TRBV4-1 and TRBJ2-1; 7 positions agree with TRBD1. This CDR3 has 15 amino acids. Germline-derived CDR1 and CDR2 are MGHRA and YSYEKL. V lost 1 base, J lost 8 bases, and 8 bases stayed unmatched. The CDR3 loop is CASSQVDRDGYEQFF. The CDR3 nucleotides are TGCGCCAGCAGCCAAGTCGACAGGGATGGTTATGAGCAGTTCTTC.

This chain connects TRBV27 to TRBJ2-7, with 9 nucleotides matching TRBD1. The CDR3 covers 16 residues. The V gene's germline CDR1 is MNHEY and CDR2 SMNVEV (reference sequence). V was pared by 5 bases and J by 4 bases, with 12 bases of the junction left unmatched. The chain's CDR3 is CASSPAGQGLSYEQYF. The CDR3 DNA sequence: TGTGCCAGCAGTCCCGCGGGACAGGGCCTTTCATACGAGCAGTACTTC.

The gene calls are TRBV10-3 and TRBJ2-7; 7 positions agree with TRBD2. Germline assignment: CDR1 ENHRY and CDR2 SYGVKD. Germline trimming cut 4 bases from V and 1 base from J; bases unmatched to any gene: 4. CDR3 length: 14 amino acids. CDR3: CAISGGGPSYEQYF. The CDR3 DNA reads as TGTGCCATCAGTGGGGGGGGACCATCCTACGAGCAGTACTTC.

This clone is a singleton in its sample. The chain is built from TRBV28 and TRBJ2-5; D gene ambiguous. The V end lost 7 bases, the J end lost 5 bases, and 11 bases lay between the germline ends. Germline V lookup: CDR1 MDHEN, CDR2 SYDVKM. CDR3 size: 12 residues. CDR3 loop: CASTPPGETQYF. The CDR3 nucleotides read TGTGCCAGCACTCCCCCCGGGGAGACCCAGTACTTC.

V and J are TRBV19 and TRBJ1-1; D unresolved. From germline, CDR1 is LNHDA and CDR2 SQIVND (reference sequence). Trimming took off 3 bases at V and 0 bases at J, with 8 bases between the two ends. This CDR3 has 14 residues. DNA of the CDR3: TGTGCCAGTAGTATCCAGGCCCTGAACACTGAAGCTTTCTTT. This translates into CASSIQALNTEAFF. Looking up the rest from reference TRBV19 and TRBJ1-1 gives the full variable domain: DGGITQSPKYLFRKEGQNVTLSCEQNLNHDAMYWYRQDPGQGLRLIYYSQIVNDFQKGDIAEGYSVSREKKESFPLTVTSAQKNPTAFYLCASSIQALNTEAFFGQGTRLTVV.

J is TRBJ1-5 and V is TRBV28; possible D gene TRBD1, 6 bases. There are 18 residues in the CDR3. Germline lookup yields CDR1 MDHEN and CDR2 SYDVKM. V shed 7 bases and J shed 2 bases, with 24 bases lying between them. CDR3 in DNA: TGTGCCAGCATGGCTAATGTGCATATACAGGGCCGCAATCAGCCCCAGCATTTT. This translates into CASMANVHIQGRNQPQHF.

This clone was seen a handful of times. The chain couples TRBV5-6 to TRBJ2-7; TRBD2 is a possible D gene (7 bases). V was pared by 8 bases and J by 5 bases, with 17 bases between. Looked up from germline, CDR1 is SGHDT and CDR2 is YYEEEE. The CDR3 totals 13 residues. The CDR3 DNA reads TGTGCCAGTAACGGGGGGCTATGGAACGAGCAGTACTTC. Its protein is CASNGGLWNEQYF.

The rearrangement links TRBV5-1 to TRBJ2-7; D possibly corresponds to TRBD2 (6 bases). V lost 4 bases and J lost 1, with 9 bases in between. This CDR3 contains 13 residues. Germline V gene sequence: CDR1 SGHRS, CDR2 YFSETQ. CDR3: CASSPEGSYEQYF. DNA of the CDR3: TGCGCCAGCAGCCCGGAGGGGTCCTACGAGCAGTACTTC.

This chain links TRBV9 with TRBJ2-1; TRBD2 agrees at 11 bases. Trimming cost V 1 base and J 10 bases; bases outside gene matches: 16. The CDR3 consists of 18 residues. CDR1 and CDR2 (germline): SGDLS, YYNGEE. CDR3 nucleotide sequence: TGTGCCAGCAGCGTACTAGCGGGAGGCCGGTGGCCCCAATGGGAGCAGTTCTTC. Encoded protein: CASSVLAGGRWPQWEQFF.

This chain uses TRBV5-1 with TRBJ1-1, with D possibly being TRBD1 (5 bases). The V end lost 0 bases, the J end lost 3 bases, and 6 bases lay between the germline ends. The CDR3 spans 13 residues. Germline-derived CDR1 and CDR2 are SGHRS and YFSETQ. DNA for the CDR3: TGCGCCAGCAGCTTGGGGGGGGACACTGAAGCTTTCTTT. This sequence encodes CASSLGGDTEAFF.

This clone showed up just once. The chain is built from TRBV5-1 and TRBJ2-3; TRBD2 aligns across 14 bases. The CDR3 runs 21 residues. CDR1 is SGHRS and CDR2 is YFSETQ in the germline V gene. The V segment lost 0 bases and the J segment 6 bases; nucleotides outside the gene matches: 18. The CDR3 region is CASSLGPPPGLAGEVWDTQYF. CDR3 in DNA: TGCGCCAGCAGCTTGGGCCCCCCCCCGGGACTAGCGGGAGAGGTTTGGGATACGCAGTATTTT.

This sequence joins TRBV11-1 and TRBJ2-1, with 8 bases that match TRBD2. The ends lost 4 bases at V and 2 bases at J; junction bases unmatched: 4. From germline, CDR1 is SGHAT and CDR2 FQDESV (reference sequence). The CDR3 totals 15 residues. The CDR3 reads CASSSPAGAYNEQFF. The CDR3 DNA sequence: TGTGCCAGCAGCTCACCAGCGGGGGCCTACAATGAGCAGTTCTTC. Full variable domain (remainder filled in from reference TRBV11-1 and TRBJ2-1): EAEVAQSPRYKITEKSQAVAFWCDPISGHATLYWYRQILGQGPELLVQFQDESVVDDSQLPKDRFSAERLKGVDSTLKIQPAELGDSAMYLCASSSPAGAYNEQFFGPGTRLTVL.

This rearrangement joins TRBV6-1 to TRBJ2-1, with 10 bases matching TRBD2. The germline V gene encodes CDR1 MNHNS and CDR2 SASEGT. The ends lost 2 bases at V and 2 bases at J; junction bases unmatched: 6. CDR3 size: 17 residues. The CDR3 sequence: CASSENQLAGAYNEQFF. The CDR3 region has the DNA TGTGCCAGCAGTGAAAACCAGCTAGCGGGAGCCTACAATGAGCAGTTCTTC.